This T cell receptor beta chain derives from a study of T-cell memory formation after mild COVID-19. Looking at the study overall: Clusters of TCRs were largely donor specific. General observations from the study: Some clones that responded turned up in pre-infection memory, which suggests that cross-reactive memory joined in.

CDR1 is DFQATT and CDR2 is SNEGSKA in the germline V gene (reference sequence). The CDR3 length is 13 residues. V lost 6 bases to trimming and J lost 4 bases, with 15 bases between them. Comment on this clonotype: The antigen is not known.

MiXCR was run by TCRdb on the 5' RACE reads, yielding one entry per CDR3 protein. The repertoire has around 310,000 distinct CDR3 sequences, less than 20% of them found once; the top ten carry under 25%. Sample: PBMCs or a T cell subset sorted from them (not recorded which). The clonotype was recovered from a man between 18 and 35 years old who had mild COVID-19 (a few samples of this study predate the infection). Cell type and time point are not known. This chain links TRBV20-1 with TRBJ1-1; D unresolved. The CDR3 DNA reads TGCAGTGCACCCCGGCCTACCTCCACTGAAGCTTTCTTT. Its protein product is CSAPRPTSTEAFF.